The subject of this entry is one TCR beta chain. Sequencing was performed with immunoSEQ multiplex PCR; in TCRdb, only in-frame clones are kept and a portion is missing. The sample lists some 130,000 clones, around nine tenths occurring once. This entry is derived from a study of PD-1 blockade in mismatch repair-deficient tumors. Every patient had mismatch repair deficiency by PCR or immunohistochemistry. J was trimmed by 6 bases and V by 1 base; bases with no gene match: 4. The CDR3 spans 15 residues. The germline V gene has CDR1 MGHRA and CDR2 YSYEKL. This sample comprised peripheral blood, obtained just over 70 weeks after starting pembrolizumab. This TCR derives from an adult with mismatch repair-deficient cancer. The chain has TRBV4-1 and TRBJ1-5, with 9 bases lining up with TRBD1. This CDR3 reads CASSQGDRESQPQHF. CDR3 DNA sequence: TGCGCCAGCAGCCAAGGGGACAGGGAAAGTCAGCCCCAGCATTTT.